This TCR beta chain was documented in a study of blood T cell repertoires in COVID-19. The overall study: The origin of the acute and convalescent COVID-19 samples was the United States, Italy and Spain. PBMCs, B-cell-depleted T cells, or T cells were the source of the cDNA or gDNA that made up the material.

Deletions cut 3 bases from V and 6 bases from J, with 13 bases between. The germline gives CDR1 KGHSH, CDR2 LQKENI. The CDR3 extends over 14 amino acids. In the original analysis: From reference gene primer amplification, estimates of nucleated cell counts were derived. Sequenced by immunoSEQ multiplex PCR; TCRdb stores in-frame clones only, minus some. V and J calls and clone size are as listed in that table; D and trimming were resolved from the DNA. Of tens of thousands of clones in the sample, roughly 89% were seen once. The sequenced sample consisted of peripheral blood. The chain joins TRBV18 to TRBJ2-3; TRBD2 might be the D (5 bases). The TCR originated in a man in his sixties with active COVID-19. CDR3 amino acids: CASSPTGIQDTQYF. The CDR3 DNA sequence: TGTGCCAGCTCACCTACCGGGATACAGGATACGCAGTATTTT.